The 15 T cell receptor beta chains reported below all come from one sample, sequenced in a study of STAT5B mutations in CD4+ large granular lymphocyte leukemia. Some clones are missing from TCRdb's copy, which holds only in-frame ones; the method was immunoSEQ multiplex PCR. Among more than 35,000 clones listed, 70% to 90% were seen once. Material for sequencing was CD4+ T cells from blood buffy coats. These receptors originate from a human donor in good health.

The chain couples TRBV19 to TRBJ1-5, with D unclear. The germline V and J ends were trimmed by 7 bases and 6 bases, with 13 bases remaining between them. The CDR3 length is 13 residues. CDR1 is LNHDA and CDR2 is SQIVND in the germline V gene (reference sequence). CDR3 region: CASTLRVGQPQHF. DNA for the CDR3: TGTGCCAGTACCCTTCGAGTAGGTCAGCCCCAGCATTTT.

This rearrangement joins TRBV7-8 to TRBJ2-3, with 7 bases aligning to TRBD2. Germline CDR1 SGHVS, CDR2 FQNEAQ. J lost 5 bases, V lost 5 bases, and 10 bases had no gene match. This CDR3 is built from 15 residues. CDR3: CASSAGGSKGDTQYF. CDR3 coding DNA: TGTGCCAGCAGCGCCGGGGGGAGCAAGGGAGATACGCAGTATTTT.

This chain links TRBV5-6 with TRBJ2-3; D might be TRBD1 (5 bases). Looked up from germline, CDR1 is SGHDT and CDR2 is YYEEEE. This CDR3 is built from 13 residues. The V end lost 3 bases, the J end lost 5 bases, and 10 bases lay between the germline ends. The CDR3 reads CASSSSGIDTQYF. DNA for the CDR3: TGTGCCAGCAGCTCGTCAGGGATAGATACGCAGTATTTT.

This chain links TRBV11-3 with TRBJ1-1; D might be TRBD1 (5 bases). The CDR3 totals 14 residues. V dropped 6 bases and J dropped 0 bases, with 11 bases sitting between them. Germline-derived CDR1 and CDR2 are SGHNT and YENEEA. The CDR3 coding sequence is TGTGCCAGCAGTCGGGACGGCATGAACACTGAAGCTTTCTTT. Its protein is CASSRDGMNTEAFF. The full variable domain, with the rest looked up from reference TRBV11-3 and TRBJ1-1, is EAGVVQSPRYKIIEKKQPVAFWCNPISGHNTLYWYLQNLGQGPELLIRYENEEAVDDSQLPKDRFSAERLKGVDSTLKIQPAELGDSAVYLCASSRDGMNTEAFFGQGTRLTVV.

The chain employs TRBV10-1 and TRBJ2-3; TRBD2 matches at 13 bases. Germline V gene data show CDR1 as WNHNN and CDR2 as SYGVQD (reference sequence). V was pared by 5 bases and J by 4 bases, with 6 bases of the junction left unmatched. The CDR3 loop spans 16 amino acids. The CDR3 coding sequence is TGCGCCAGCAGTATTGGACTAGCGGGAGCAGCAGATACGCAGTATTTT. It translates to CASSIGLAGAADTQYF.

The CDR3 region is CASSSRPGPYEQYF. DNA for the CDR3: TGTGCCAGTAGTAGCCGTCCAGGCCCCTACGAGCAGTACTTC. The V call is TRBV19, the J call TRBJ2-7; D ambiguous. The CDR3 sequence is 14 residues long. Trimming removed 4 bases from V and 2 bases from J, with 12 bases in between. Germline V gene lookup returns CDR1 LNHDA and CDR2 SQIVND (reference sequence).

The chain recombines TRBV6-5 with TRBJ2-5; a weak D match, TRBD2 (5 bases). This CDR3 is built from 11 residues. V gave up 2 bases and J gave up 11 bases, with 9 bases separating them. Looked up from germline, CDR1 is MNHEY and CDR2 is SVGAGI. CDR3: CASSYGTGQYF. The DNA for the CDR3 is TGTGCCAGCAGTTACGGCACGGGACAGTACTTC.

The chain recombines TRBV27 with TRBJ2-3, with D possibly TRBD2 on 7 matching bases. Deletions cut 2 bases from V and 3 bases from J, with 12 bases between. Germline assignment: CDR1 MNHEY and CDR2 SMNVEV (reference sequence). This CDR3 spans 15 amino acids. The CDR3 coding sequence is TGTGCCAGCAGTTTAGGGGGGGGGCCAACAGATACGCAGTATTTT. Its protein is CASSLGGGPTDTQYF.

This rearrangement joins TRBV6-5 to TRBJ1-2; 7 positions agree with TRBD1. Losses at the gene ends were 0 bases for V and 2 bases for J; bases not matched to a gene: 0. Germline-derived CDR1 and CDR2 are MNHEY and SVGAGI. The CDR3 has 14 residues. Written as DNA, the CDR3 is TGTGCCAGCAGTTACTCACAGGGGAACTATGGCTACACCTTC. Its translation is CASSYSQGNYGYTF.

The chain uses TRBV11-3 and TRBJ2-1; no definite D call. The CDR3 runs to 13 residues. Trimming cost V 5 bases and J 5 bases, with 10 bases left between them. The germline V gene has CDR1 SGHNT and CDR2 YENEEA. CDR3 in DNA: TGTGCCAGCAGCCTAATGAAGGACAATGAGCAGTTCTTC. Its protein product is CASSLMKDNEQFF.

The chain recombines TRBV9 with TRBJ2-7, with TRBD2 matching 10 bases. The CDR3 length is 15 residues. Germline-derived CDR1 and CDR2 are SGDLS and YYNGEE. With V trimmed by 0 bases and J by 6 bases, 6 bases remained unmatched. The CDR3 sequence: CASSVGASGRGEQYF. In DNA, the CDR3 is TGTGCCAGCAGCGTAGGGGCTAGCGGGAGAGGCGAGCAGTACTTC. Full variable domain (remainder filled in from reference TRBV9 and TRBJ2-7): DSGVTQTPKHLITATGQRVTLRCSPRSGDLSVYWYQQSLDQGLQFLIQYYNGEERAKGNILERFSAQQFPDLHSELNLSSLELGDSALYFCASSVGASGRGEQYFGPGTRLTVT.

About this clone: Compared with germline, one end of the junction differs, possibly owing to a read error. Here the CDR3 reads CASNLTANTEAFF. CDR3 in DNA: TGTGCCAGCAACTTGACGGCAAACACTGAAGCTTTCTTT. The chain carries TRBV5-6 and TRBJ1-1; no definite D call. CDR1 and CDR2 (germline): SGHDT, YYEEEE. This CDR3 has 13 amino acids.

The gene calls are TRBV6-5 and TRBJ2-1; either TRBD1 or TRBD2 may supply D (5 bases each). Germline CDR1 MNHEY, CDR2 SVGAGI. This CDR3 region has 14 residues. V shed 4 bases and J shed 5 bases, with 12 bases lying between them. As DNA, the CDR3 is TGTGCCAGCAGTTCCTCCCGGGACCACAATGAGCAGTTCTTC. Translation: CASSSSRDHNEQFF.

The genes are TRBV7-2 and TRBJ2-1; no clear D. CDR3 length: 13 residues. The ends were cut back, 2 bases at V and 8 bases at J, with 10 bases in the middle. Per germline, CDR1 SGHTA and CDR2 FQGNSA. In DNA form, the CDR3 reads TGTGCCAGCAGCTTACCCGTCTCTCATGAGCAGTTCTTC. Residues: CASSLPVSHEQFF.

The rearrangement joins TRBV18 to TRBJ2-5, with 8 bases identical to TRBD2. Germline assignment: CDR1 KGHSH and CDR2 LQKENI. After removal of 6 bases from V and 2 bases from J, the junction contained 8 bases not matched to a gene. CDR3 length: 15 amino acids. DNA for the CDR3: TGTGCCAGCTCTCACCGGGGGGGAATACAAGAGACCCAGTACTTC. Translating it yields CASSHRGGIQETQYF. The full variable domain, rest sourced from reference TRBV18 and TRBJ2-5, is NAGVMQNPRHLVRRRGQEARLRCSPMKGHSHVYWYRQLPEEGLKFMVYLQKENIIDESGMPKERFSAEFPKEGPSILRIQQVVRGDSAAYFCASSHRGGIQETQYFGPGTRLLVL.